The clone carrying this T cell receptor beta chain was picked up one time. Antigen unknown. This CDR3 spans 15 amino acids. Germline V gene sequence: CDR1 SEHNR, CDR2 FQNEAQ (reference sequence). The V end lost 4 bases, the J end lost 1 base, and 13 bases lay between the germline ends. The data stem from a study of Ad26.COV2.S vaccination and SARS-CoV-2 variants. Produced via immunoSEQ multiplex PCR; TCRdb's table is partial and in-frame only. The sample lists some 340,000 clones, 70% to 90% occurring once. Study-wide results and limits: Recipients of vaccine and of placebo showed similar breadth of their non-spike TCR repertoires.

Regarding treatment: approximately 18 received Ad26.COV2.S at low or high dose, single or two shots; 5 received placebo; per-sample allocation not given. Each sample was drawn 63 days after the first injection (of vaccine or placebo). The receptor comes from a person between 18 and 60 years old who received the Ad26.COV2.S COVID-19 vaccine or a placebo. The source was peripheral blood, collected in a trial of Ad26.COV2.S vaccine versus placebo. This chain joins TRBV7-9 and TRBJ1-1; D not certain. In DNA, the CDR3 is TGTGCCAGCAGCTCCTCGGGCCCCTCGAACACTGAAGCTTTCTTT. It specifies CASSSSGPSNTEAFF.